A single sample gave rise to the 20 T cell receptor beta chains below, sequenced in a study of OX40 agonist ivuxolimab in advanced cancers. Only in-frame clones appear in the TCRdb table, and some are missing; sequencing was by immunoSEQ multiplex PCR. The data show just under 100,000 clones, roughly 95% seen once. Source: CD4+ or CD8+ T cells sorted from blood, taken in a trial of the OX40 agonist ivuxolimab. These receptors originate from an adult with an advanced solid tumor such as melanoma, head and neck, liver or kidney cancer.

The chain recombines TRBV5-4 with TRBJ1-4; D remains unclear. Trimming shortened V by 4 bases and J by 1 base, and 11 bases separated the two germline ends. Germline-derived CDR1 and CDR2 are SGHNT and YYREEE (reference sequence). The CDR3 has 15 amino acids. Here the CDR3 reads CASSPQALTNEKLFF. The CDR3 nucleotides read TGTGCCAGCAGCCCCCAGGCCCTAACTAATGAAAAACTGTTTTTT.

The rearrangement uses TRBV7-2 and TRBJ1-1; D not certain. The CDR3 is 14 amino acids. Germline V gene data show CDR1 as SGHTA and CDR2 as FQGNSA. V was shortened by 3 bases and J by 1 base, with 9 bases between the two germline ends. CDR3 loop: CASSFSDGNTEAFF. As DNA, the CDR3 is TGTGCCAGCAGCTTTTCCGACGGGAACACTGAAGCTTTCTTT.

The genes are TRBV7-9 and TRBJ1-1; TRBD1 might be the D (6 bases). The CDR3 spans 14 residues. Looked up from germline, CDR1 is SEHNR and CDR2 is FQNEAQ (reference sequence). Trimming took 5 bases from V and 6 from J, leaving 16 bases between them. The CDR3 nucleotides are TGTGCCAGCAGCGGCCGGGACAAGGACGCTGAAGCTTTCTTT. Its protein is CASSGRDKDAEAFF.

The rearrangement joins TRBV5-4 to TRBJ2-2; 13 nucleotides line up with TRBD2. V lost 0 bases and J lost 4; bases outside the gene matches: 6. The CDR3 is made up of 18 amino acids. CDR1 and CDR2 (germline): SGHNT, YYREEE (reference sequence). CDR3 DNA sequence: TGTGCCAGCAGCTTGGGACTAGCGGGAGGAGGGGGCACCGGGGAGCTGTTTTTT. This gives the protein CASSLGLAGGGGTGELFF.

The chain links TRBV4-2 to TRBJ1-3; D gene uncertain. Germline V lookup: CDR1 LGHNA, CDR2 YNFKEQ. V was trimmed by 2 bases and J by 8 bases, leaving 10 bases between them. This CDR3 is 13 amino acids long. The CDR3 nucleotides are TGTGCCAGCAGCCAAAATCTACTAGACACCATATATTTT. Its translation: CASSQNLLDTIYF.

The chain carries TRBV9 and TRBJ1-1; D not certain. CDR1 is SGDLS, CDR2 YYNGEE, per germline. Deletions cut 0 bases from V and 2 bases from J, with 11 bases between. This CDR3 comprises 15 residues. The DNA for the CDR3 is TGTGCCAGCAGCGTAGGGGCCTCCGATAACACTGAAGCTTTCTTT. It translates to CASSVGASDNTEAFF.

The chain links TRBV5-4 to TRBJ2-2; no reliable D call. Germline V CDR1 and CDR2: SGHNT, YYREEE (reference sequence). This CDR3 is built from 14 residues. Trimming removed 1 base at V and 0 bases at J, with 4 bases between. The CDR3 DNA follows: TGTGCCAGCAGCTTGAGTGCGAACACCGGGGAGCTGTTTTTT. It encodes CASSLSANTGELFF.

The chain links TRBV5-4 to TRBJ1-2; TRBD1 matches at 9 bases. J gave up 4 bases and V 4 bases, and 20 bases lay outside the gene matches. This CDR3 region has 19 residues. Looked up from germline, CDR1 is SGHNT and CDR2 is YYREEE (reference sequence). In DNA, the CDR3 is TGTGCCAGCAGCCCCATGACTCGCCCAGGACAGGGGCAGCCCTATGGCTACACCTTC. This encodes CASSPMTRPGQGQPYGYTF.

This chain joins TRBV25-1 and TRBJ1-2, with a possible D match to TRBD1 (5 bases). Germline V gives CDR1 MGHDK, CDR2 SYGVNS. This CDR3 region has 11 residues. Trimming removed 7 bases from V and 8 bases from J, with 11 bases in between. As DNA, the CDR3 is TGTGCCAGCAACACAGGATTAGGCTACACCTTC. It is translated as CASNTGLGYTF.

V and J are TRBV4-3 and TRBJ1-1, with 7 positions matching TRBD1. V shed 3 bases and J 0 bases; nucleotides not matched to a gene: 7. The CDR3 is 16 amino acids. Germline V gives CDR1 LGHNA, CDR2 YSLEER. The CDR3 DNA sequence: TGCGCCAGCAGCCAGGAATACAGGGGACTGAACACTGAAGCTTTCTTT. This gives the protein CASSQEYRGLNTEAFF.

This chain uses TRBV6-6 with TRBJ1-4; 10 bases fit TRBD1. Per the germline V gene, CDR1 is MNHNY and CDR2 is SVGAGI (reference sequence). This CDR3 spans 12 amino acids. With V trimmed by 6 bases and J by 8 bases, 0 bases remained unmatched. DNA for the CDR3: TGTGCCAGCAGGGACAGGGGGGAAAAACTGTTTTTT. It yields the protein CASRDRGEKLFF.

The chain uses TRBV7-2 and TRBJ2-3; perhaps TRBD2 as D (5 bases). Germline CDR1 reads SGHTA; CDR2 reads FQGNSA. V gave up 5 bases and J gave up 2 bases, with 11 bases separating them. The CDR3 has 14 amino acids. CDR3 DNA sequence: TGTGCCAGCAGCCCGCAGCGGAACACAGATACGCAGTATTTT. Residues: CASSPQRNTDTQYF.

The CDR3 reads CASSPTLNTEAFF. CDR3 DNA sequence: TGTGCCAGCAGTCCTACATTGAACACTGAAGCTTTCTTT. The chain recombines TRBV6-6 with TRBJ1-1; D is undetermined. Trimming removed 5 bases at V and 0 bases at J, with 7 bases between. There are 13 residues in the CDR3. Looked up from germline, CDR1 is MNHNY and CDR2 is SVGAGI (reference sequence).

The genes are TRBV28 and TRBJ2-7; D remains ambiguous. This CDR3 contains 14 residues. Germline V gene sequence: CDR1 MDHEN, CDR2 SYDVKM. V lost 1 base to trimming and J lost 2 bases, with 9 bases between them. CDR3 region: CASSLSPGPYEQYF. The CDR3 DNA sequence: TGTGCCAGCAGTTTATCTCCGGGCCCCTACGAGCAGTACTTC.

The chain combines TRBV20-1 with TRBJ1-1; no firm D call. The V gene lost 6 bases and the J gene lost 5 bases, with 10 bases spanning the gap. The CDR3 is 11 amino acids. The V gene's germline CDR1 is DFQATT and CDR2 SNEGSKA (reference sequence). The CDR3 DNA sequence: TGCAGTGCGCACCTGTGGACTGAAGCTTTCTTT. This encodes CSAHLWTEAFF.

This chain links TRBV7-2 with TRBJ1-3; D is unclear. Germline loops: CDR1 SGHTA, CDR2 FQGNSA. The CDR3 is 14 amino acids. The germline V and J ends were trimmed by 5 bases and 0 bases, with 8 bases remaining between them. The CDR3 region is CASSPYVSGNTIYF. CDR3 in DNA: TGTGCCAGCAGCCCGTACGTCTCTGGAAACACCATATATTTT. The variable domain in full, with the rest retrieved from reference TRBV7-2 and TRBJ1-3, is GAGVSQSPSNKVTEKGKDVELRCDPISGHTALYWYRQSLGQGLEFLIYFQGNSAPDKSGLPSDRFSAERTGGSVSTLTIQRTQQEDSAVYLCASSPYVSGNTIYFGEGSWLTVV.

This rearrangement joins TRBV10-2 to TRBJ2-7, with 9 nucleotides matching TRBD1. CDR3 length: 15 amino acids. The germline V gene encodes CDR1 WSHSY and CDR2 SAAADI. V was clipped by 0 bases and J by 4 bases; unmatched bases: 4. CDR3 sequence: CASSESAGQGYEQYF. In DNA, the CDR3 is TGCGCCAGCAGTGAGTCGGCAGGACAGGGGTACGAGCAGTACTTC.

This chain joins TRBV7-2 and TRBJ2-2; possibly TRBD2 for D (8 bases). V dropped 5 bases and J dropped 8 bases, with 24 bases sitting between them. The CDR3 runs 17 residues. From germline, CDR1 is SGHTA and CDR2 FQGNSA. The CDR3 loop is CASSRRGTAGASGELFF. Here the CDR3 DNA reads TGTGCCAGCAGCCGGAGGGGGACAGCGGGAGCGTCAGGGGAGCTGTTTTTT.

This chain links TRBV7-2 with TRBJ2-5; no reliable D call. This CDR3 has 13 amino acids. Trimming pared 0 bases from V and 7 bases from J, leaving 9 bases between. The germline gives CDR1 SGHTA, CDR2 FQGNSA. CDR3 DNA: TGTGCCAGCAGCTTAGCGTTATATGGGACCCAGTACTTC. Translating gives CASSLALYGTQYF.

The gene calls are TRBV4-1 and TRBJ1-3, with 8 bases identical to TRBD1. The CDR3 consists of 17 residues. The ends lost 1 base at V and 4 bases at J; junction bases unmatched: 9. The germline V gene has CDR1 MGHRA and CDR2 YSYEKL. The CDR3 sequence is CASSQARTTGDGNTIYF. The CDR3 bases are TGCGCCAGCAGCCAAGCCAGAACGACAGGGGACGGAAACACCATATATTTT.